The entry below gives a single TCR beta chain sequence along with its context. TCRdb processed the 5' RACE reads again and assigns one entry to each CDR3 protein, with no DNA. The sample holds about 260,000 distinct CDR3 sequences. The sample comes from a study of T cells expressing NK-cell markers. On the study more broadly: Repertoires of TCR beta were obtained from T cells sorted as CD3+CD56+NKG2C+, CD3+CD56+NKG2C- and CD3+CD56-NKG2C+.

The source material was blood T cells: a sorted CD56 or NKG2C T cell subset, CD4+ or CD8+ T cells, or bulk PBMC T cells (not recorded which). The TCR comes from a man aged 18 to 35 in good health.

CDR3 sequence reads: CSVLANAGVTDTQYF. The V and J genes are TRBV29-1 and TRBJ2-3; TCRdb selects TRBD2, and the lack of DNA leaves this call unchecked. CDR3 size: 15 residues. The V gene's germline CDR1 is SQVTM and CDR2 ANQGSEA.